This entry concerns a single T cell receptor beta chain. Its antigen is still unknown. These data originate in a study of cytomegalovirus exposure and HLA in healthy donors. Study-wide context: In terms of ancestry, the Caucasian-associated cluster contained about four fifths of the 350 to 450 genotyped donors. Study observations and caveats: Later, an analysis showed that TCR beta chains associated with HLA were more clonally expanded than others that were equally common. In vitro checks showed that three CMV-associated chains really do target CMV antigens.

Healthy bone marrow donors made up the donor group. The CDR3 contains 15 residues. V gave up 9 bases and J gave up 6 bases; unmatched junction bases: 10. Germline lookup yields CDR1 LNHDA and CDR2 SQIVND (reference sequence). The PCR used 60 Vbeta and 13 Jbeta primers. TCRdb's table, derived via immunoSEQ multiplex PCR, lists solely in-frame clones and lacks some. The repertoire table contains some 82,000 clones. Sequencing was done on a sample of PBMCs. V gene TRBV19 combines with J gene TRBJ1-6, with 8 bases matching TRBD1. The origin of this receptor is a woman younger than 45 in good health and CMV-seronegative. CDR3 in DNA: TGTGCCAGCAACCTCAGGGGGCTCGGTAATTCACCCCTCCACTTT. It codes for CASNLRGLGNSPLHF.